The next 11 T cell receptor beta chains were all read from a single sample in a study of blood T cells in healthy people across ages. Using a J-beta primer mix together with a sample-barcoded 5' primer, a second PCR was run for roughly 6 to 11 cycles. Using its own MiXCR run on the 5' RACE reads, TCRdb lists one record per CDR3 protein. Among around 900,000 distinct CDR3 sequences listed, roughly 51% were seen once. Specimen: blood. These receptors were taken from a woman aged 60 to 75 in good health.

The chain recombines TRBV2 with TRBJ2-3; D is undetermined. The CDR3 totals 14 residues. The germline CDR1 and CDR2 sequences are SNHLY and FYNNEI. Trimming left V 10 bases short and J 4 bases short, with 18 bases between. The CDR3: CAILYEIFPDTQYF. The CDR3 DNA is TGTGCCATCCTCTATGAGATCTTCCCAGATACGCAGTATTTT.

Note on this clonotype: A much larger clone differs from this one at a single base, so this may be a read error. The V call is TRBV7-2, the J call TRBJ2-7; D is uncertain. Germline V CDR1 and CDR2: SGHTA, FQGNSA. Trimming took 5 bases from V and 7 from J, leaving 15 bases between them. The CDR3 length is 13 residues. CDR3 sequence reads: CASSVGRVDEQYF. The CDR3, as DNA: TGTGCCAGCAGCGTAGGTCGGGTCGATGAGCAGTACTTC.

This clonotype has only a few counts. V gene TRBV28 combines with J gene TRBJ2-3; D unclear. V lost 7 bases and J 0 bases, leaving 17 bases between the germline ends. CDR1 and CDR2 (germline): MDHEN, SYDVKM. The CDR3 runs 16 residues. The CDR3 DNA reads as TGTGCCAGCAACATTCGACAAGACCCTAGCACAGATACGCAGTATTTT. This encodes CASNIRQDPSTDTQYF. Based on the CDR3 plus reference TRBV28 and TRBJ2-3, the full variable domain is DVKVTQSSRYLVKRTGEKVFLECVQDMDHENMFWYRQDPGLGLRLIYFSYDVKMKEKGDIPEGYSVSREKKERFSLILESASTNQTSMYLCASNIRQDPSTDTQYFGPGTRLTVL.

The DNA of the CDR3 is TGTGCCAGCAGTTGGGGGAACTTCTACGAGCAGTACTTC. Protein: CASSWGNFYEQYF. The J gene is TRBJ2-7, the V gene TRBV28, with D tentatively TRBD1 or TRBD2 (5 bases each). The V gene's germline CDR1 is MDHEN and CDR2 SYDVKM. The V end was cut by 4 bases, the J end by 3 bases, with 10 bases between. The CDR3 length is 13 residues. Full variable domain (missing parts from reference TRBV28 and TRBJ2-7): DVKVTQSSRYLVKRTGEKVFLECVQDMDHENMFWYRQDPGLGLRLIYFSYDVKMKEKGDIPEGYSVSREKKERFSLILESASTNQTSMYLCASSWGNFYEQYFGPGTRLTVT.

This clonotype was counted a few times. The rearrangement uses TRBV4-1 and TRBJ2-1; unclear D gene. V lost 0 bases to trimming and J lost 13 bases, with 13 bases between them. Germline V gene data show CDR1 as MGHRA and CDR2 as YSYEKL. The CDR3 totals 13 residues. CDR3 in amino acids: CASSQDWRSDQFF. DNA of the CDR3: TGCGCCAGCAGCCAAGATTGGCGGAGCGACCAGTTCTTC.

This chain links TRBV20-1 with TRBJ2-7, with D unclear. From germline, CDR1 is DFQATT and CDR2 SNEGSKA (reference sequence). Trimming pared 4 bases from V and 5 bases from J, leaving 9 bases between. The CDR3 contains 11 residues. This chain's CDR3 is CSATRFHEQYF. DNA for the CDR3: TGCAGTGCTACCAGGTTCCACGAGCAGTACTTC.

This rearrangement joins TRBV20-1 to TRBJ2-5; D may be TRBD2 (5 bases). V lost 6 bases and J lost 9, with 14 bases in between. Germline V gene lookup returns CDR1 DFQATT and CDR2 SNEGSKA (reference sequence). CDR3 length: 11 residues. The CDR3 is CSATPEEAQYF. The CDR3 DNA reads as TGCAGTGCCACACCCGAGGAGGCCCAGTACTTC.

V and J are TRBV4-3 and TRBJ1-4; D is unclear. The germline V gene has CDR1 LGHNA and CDR2 YSLEER. V lost 0 bases and J 7 bases, leaving 12 bases between the germline ends. The CDR3 is 15 residues long. The CDR3 protein is CASSQDRAGFEKLFF. CDR3 bases: TGCGCCAGCAGCCAAGACCGGGCGGGATTTGAAAAACTGTTTTTT.

The chain couples TRBV29-1 to TRBJ1-1; 9 positions agree with TRBD1. This CDR3 has 14 residues. CDR1 and CDR2 (germline): SQVTM, ANQGSEA. V gave up 1 base and J gave up 1 base; unmatched junction bases: 1. The CDR3 region is CSVEGDRENTEAFF. CDR3 coding DNA: TGCAGCGTTGAAGGGGACAGGGAGAACACTGAAGCTTTCTTT.

The gene calls are TRBV28 and TRBJ2-7, with 7 positions matching TRBD2. The J call may be incorrect, as the DNA end agrees better with TRBJ2-1. The CDR3 loop spans 16 amino acids. Germline CDR1 MDHEN, CDR2 SYDVKM. The CDR3 nucleotides are TGTGCCAGCAGAGGGCCGGTGGGAGGGCCGGGGAATGAGCAGTTCTTC. Translated, it gives CASRGPVGGPGNEQFF.

The chain uses TRBV30 and TRBJ2-3; 9 nucleotides align to TRBD1. The germline V gene encodes CDR1 GTSNPN and CDR2 SVGIG (reference sequence). V lost 3 bases to trimming and J lost 5 bases; unmatched junction nucleotides: 9. The CDR3 runs 15 residues. CDR3: CAWSPDRGIEDTQYF. CDR3 coding DNA: TGTGCCTGGAGCCCTGACAGGGGGATAGAAGATACGCAGTATTTT.